A single sample is the source of the 30 T cell receptor beta chains below, sequenced in a study of T cells after yellow fever vaccination. TCRdb used MiXCR to reprocess the 5' RACE reads, holding one entry per CDR3 protein. The table has tens of thousands of distinct CDR3 sequences, approximately 12% seen once. The sample here was CD8+ T cells not binding an NS4B(214-222) dextramer, sorted from PBMCs, taken less than 25 days after the first yellow fever vaccination. These receptor sequences come from a man aged 18 to 35 who received the YFV17D yellow fever vaccine.

This clonotype was seen a few times. This chain links TRBV5-5 with TRBJ1-2; D is perhaps TRBD1 (5 bases). The CDR3 is 16 residues long. Trimming left V 4 bases short and J 4 bases short, with 20 bases between. CDR1 is SGHKS, CDR2 YYEKEE, per germline (reference sequence). CDR3 loop: CASSGYRMEGPYGYTF. The CDR3 bases are TGTGCCAGCAGCGGATACAGGATGGAAGGTCCCTATGGCTACACCTTC.

The rearrangement uses TRBV4-1 and TRBJ2-7; TRBD1 matches at 9 bases. CDR3 length: 15 residues. CDR1 is MGHRA, CDR2 YSYEKL, per germline. With V trimmed by 4 bases and J by 2 bases, 6 bases remained unmatched. CDR3 in DNA: TGCGCCAGCAGCCCAGGGGACAGGGCCACCTACGAGCAGTACTTC. This sequence encodes CASSPGDRATYEQYF.

This clonotype appeared a few times. The chain links TRBV7-2 to TRBJ1-5; 8 bases agree with TRBD1. CDR3 length: 15 residues. V shed 5 bases and J 5 bases; nucleotides not matched to a gene: 8. Germline V gene sequence: CDR1 SGHTA, CDR2 FQGNSA. The CDR3: CASSVRQGIYQPQHF. The CDR3 bases are TGTGCCAGCAGCGTGAGACAGGGGATCTATCAGCCCCAGCATTTT. Filled out from reference TRBV7-2 and TRBJ1-5, the complete variable domain reads GAGVSQSPSNKVTEKGKDVELRCDPISGHTALYWYRQSLGQGLEFLIYFQGNSAPDKSGLPSDRFSAERTGGSVSTLTIQRTQQEDSAVYLCASSVRQGIYQPQHFGDGTRLSIL.

The table lists this clonotype with a few counts. The rearrangement links TRBV5-1 to TRBJ2-2; the match to TRBD1 covers 9 bases. The CDR3 covers 16 residues. CDR1 is SGHRS, CDR2 YFSETQ, per germline. Germline trimming cut 2 bases from V and 7 bases from J; bases unmatched to any gene: 9. Written as DNA, the CDR3 is TGCGCCAGCAGCTTTGGGACAGGGCAATTGAACGGGGAGCTGTTTTTT. This translates into CASSFGTGQLNGELFF.

The chain employs TRBV12-3 or TRBV12-4 and TRBJ1-6, with a weak D call TRBD1 (6 bases). V was shortened by 5 bases and J by 10 bases, with 15 bases between the two germline ends. The CDR3 runs to 14 residues. This CDR3 reads CASSLTGIGSPLHF. Written as DNA, the CDR3 is TGTGCCAGCAGTCTTACAGGGATAGGGTCACCCCTCCACTTT.

This rearrangement joins TRBV3-1 to TRBJ2-5; D is unresolved. Germline CDR1 is LGHDT and CDR2 is YNNKEL (reference sequence). CDR3 size: 13 residues. Trimming removed 8 bases from V and 0 bases from J, with 10 bases in between. The CDR3 region is CASQTTYQETQYF. CDR3 DNA: TGTGCCAGCCAAACTACCTACCAAGAGACCCAGTACTTC.

The V and J genes are TRBV7-8 and TRBJ2-2; D gene ambiguous. Looked up from germline, CDR1 is SGHVS and CDR2 is FQNEAQ. Between the trimmed V and J ends, which lost 7 bases and 6 bases, there was a span of 15 bases. This CDR3 spans 14 amino acids. The DNA for the CDR3 is TGTGCCAGCAAGGCTCCCTCGTTACCCGGGGAGCTGTTTTTT. It encodes CASKAPSLPGELFF.

This clonotype showed up just a few times. J is TRBJ2-6 and V is TRBV27; no reliable D call. CDR1 and CDR2 (germline): MNHEY, SMNVEV (reference sequence). The V and J ends lost 2 bases and 2 bases respectively, with 10 bases between them. The CDR3 sequence is 16 residues long. The CDR3 sequence: CASSLGVRPGANVLTF. The CDR3 DNA follows: TGTGCCAGCAGTTTAGGGGTGCGTCCTGGGGCCAACGTCCTGACTTTC.

This clonotype was counted ten times or more. The chain links TRBV29-1 to TRBJ2-3; possibly TRBD2 for D (6 bases). The CDR3 runs 13 residues. Between the trimmed V and J ends, which lost 0 bases and 3 bases, there was a span of 7 bases. Germline assignment: CDR1 SQVTM and CDR2 ANQGSEA. In DNA form, the CDR3 reads TGCAGCGTTGAAGAGGGAGGAACAGATACGCAGTATTTT. Protein: CSVEEGGTDTQYF.

This chain joins TRBV9 and TRBJ1-3; the D is unclear. The CDR3 runs 14 residues. Trimming took 5 bases from V and 2 from J, leaving 11 bases between them. CDR1 and CDR2 from the germline V gene are SGDLS and YYNGEE. This chain's CDR3 is CASSREGTGNTIYF. As DNA, the CDR3 is TGTGCCAGCAGTCGCGAGGGAACTGGAAACACCATATATTTT. Looking up the rest from reference TRBV9 and TRBJ1-3 gives the full variable domain: DSGVTQTPKHLITATGQRVTLRCSPRSGDLSVYWYQQSLDQGLQFLIQYYNGEERAKGNILERFSAQQFPDLHSELNLSSLELGDSALYFCASSREGTGNTIYFGEGSWLTVV.

The DNA for the CDR3 is TGTGCTAGTGGTACTCAGACTGCCCAAGGTGGCTACACCTTC. This sequence encodes CASGTQTAQGGYTF. The V and J genes are TRBV12-5 and TRBJ1-2; no definite D call. Trimming shortened V by 5 bases and J by 7 bases, and 17 bases separated the two germline ends. CDR1 is LGHNT and CDR2 is FRNRAP in the germline V gene. CDR3 length: 14 residues.

This clonotype has a handful of counts. The chain has TRBV29-1 and TRBJ2-5, with TRBD2 matching 12 bases. The CDR3 spans 15 residues. The V gene end was trimmed by 3 bases and the J gene end by 5 bases; junction bases not matched to a gene: 7. Germline V gives CDR1 SQVTM, CDR2 ANQGSEA. The CDR3 DNA sequence: TGCAGCGTTGAGGGGGGGACTAGCGGGCCGGAGACCCAGTACTTC. Its protein is CSVEGGTSGPETQYF.

This rearrangement joins TRBV20-1 to TRBJ1-3, with D maybe TRBD1 (5 bases). The CDR3 extends over 15 amino acids. Deletions cut 0 bases from V and 4 bases from J, with 13 bases between. From germline, CDR1 is DFQATT and CDR2 SNEGSKA (reference sequence). CDR3 coding DNA: TGCAGTGCTAGAGATCAGGCAGGGCCAGGAAACACCATATATTTT. Amino acids: CSARDQAGPGNTIYF.

There are a few counts of this clonotype. The chain employs TRBV7-9 and TRBJ2-5; a weak D match, TRBD2 (6 bases). V was shortened by 0 bases and J by 5 bases, with 7 bases between the two germline ends. Germline V gene sequence: CDR1 SEHNR, CDR2 FQNEAQ (reference sequence). The CDR3 extends over 13 amino acids. This CDR3 is CASSLALAETQYF. The CDR3 DNA sequence: TGTGCCAGCAGCTTAGCGCTAGCGGAGACCCAGTACTTC.

The V and J genes are TRBV11-1 and TRBJ2-6, with D perhaps given as TRBD1 or TRBD2 (6 bases each). There are 18 residues in the CDR3. V was trimmed by 1 base and J by 0 bases, leaving 13 bases between them. Looked up from germline, CDR1 is SGHAT and CDR2 is FQDESV (reference sequence). The CDR3 DNA reads as TGTGCCAGCAGCTTAGACGGGGGCTCGTTCTCTGGGGCCAACGTCCTGACTTTC. It specifies CASSLDGGSFSGANVLTF. The full variable domain, rest sourced from reference TRBV11-1 and TRBJ2-6, is EAEVAQSPRYKITEKSQAVAFWCDPISGHATLYWYRQILGQGPELLVQFQDESVVDDSQLPKDRFSAERLKGVDSTLKIQPAELGDSAMYLCASSLDGGSFSGANVLTFGAGSRLTVL.

This clonotype occurred many times. The chain has TRBV15 and TRBJ2-7; D gene uncertain. The CDR3 loop spans 12 amino acids. Per the germline V gene, CDR1 is LNHNV and CDR2 is YYDKDF (reference sequence). Trimming stripped 8 bases from V and 5 bases from J, with 13 bases between. The CDR3 nucleotides read TGTGCCACCTCTTTAGCTGGGCACGAGCAGTACGTC. Amino acids: CATSLAGHEQYV.

This clonotype has a handful of counts. This chain uses TRBV5-1 with TRBJ2-3; TRBD2 is a possible D gene (6 bases). Per germline, CDR1 SGHRS and CDR2 YFSETQ. The CDR3 is made up of 15 amino acids. The V end lost 3 bases, the J end lost 1 base, and 12 bases lay between the germline ends. CDR3 in DNA: TGCGCCAGCAGCTCGGGGGTTTTTGGCACAGATACGCAGTATTTT. Translated, it gives CASSSGVFGTDTQYF.

This clonotype was seen at least ten times. The genes are TRBV27 and TRBJ2-7; D is perhaps TRBD1 (6 bases). V was cut by 2 bases and J by 4 bases, with 9 bases left in between. Per the germline V gene, CDR1 is MNHEY and CDR2 is SMNVEV (reference sequence). The CDR3 contains 13 residues. CDR3 in amino acids: CASSLGRGYEQYF. CDR3 bases: TGTGCCAGCAGTTTAGGCAGGGGTTACGAGCAGTACTTC.

Only a few counts were recorded for this clonotype. The V call is TRBV7-3, the J call TRBJ2-5; no definite D call. The CDR3 spans 13 residues. Germline loops: CDR1 SGHTA, CDR2 FQGTGA. The germline V and J ends were trimmed by 0 bases and 4 bases, with 6 bases remaining between them. CDR3 DNA: TGTGCCAGCAGCTTAACGAAACGAGAGACCCAGTACTTC. This gives the protein CASSLTKRETQYF.

V gene TRBV20-1 combines with J gene TRBJ2-3; TRBD2 matches at 7 bases. After removal of 6 bases from V and 2 bases from J, the junction contained 5 bases not matched to a gene. The CDR3 is made up of 13 amino acids. CDR1 is DFQATT, CDR2 SNEGSKA, per germline (reference sequence). CDR3: CSAHRGDTDTQYF. The CDR3 DNA follows: TGCAGTGCCCACCGGGGGGACACAGATACGCAGTATTTT.

This clonotype has more than one count but fewer than ten. The rearrangement uses TRBV5-4 and TRBJ2-5; 10 bases are shared with TRBD1. Germline-derived CDR1 and CDR2 are SGHNT and YYREEE (reference sequence). The CDR3 totals 14 residues. The V segment lost 3 bases and the J segment 5 bases; nucleotides outside the gene matches: 4. CDR3 amino acids: CASSSRDRGETQYF. The CDR3 region has the DNA TGTGCCAGCAGCTCTCGGGACAGGGGTGAGACCCAGTACTTC.

This sequence joins TRBV20-1 and TRBJ1-5; D might be TRBD1 (5 bases). The germline gives CDR1 DFQATT, CDR2 SNEGSKA (reference sequence). The CDR3 runs 18 residues. V gave up 2 bases and J gave up 1 base, with 21 bases separating them. CDR3 nucleotide sequence: TGCAGTGCTAGACCGTTACACGAGGGGCTAAACAGCAATCAGCCCCAGCATTTT. It codes for CSARPLHEGLNSNQPQHF.

V is TRBV6-5 and J is TRBJ2-7, with D perhaps matching TRBD2 (6 bases). Trimming cost V 0 bases and J 5 bases, with 20 bases left between them. Germline V lookup: CDR1 MNHEY, CDR2 SVGAGI. The CDR3 contains 17 residues. The CDR3, as DNA: TGTGCCAGCAGTTACTCGACTAGTGTTGGGGATATGCACGAGCAGTACTTC. Residues: CASSYSTSVGDMHEQYF.

In its sample, this clonotype was seen a few times. The chain couples TRBV6-5 to TRBJ2-7; D may be TRBD2 (5 bases). The CDR3 is 14 residues long. V was trimmed by 2 bases and J by 5 bases, leaving 13 bases between them. Germline assignment: CDR1 MNHEY and CDR2 SVGAGI. CDR3 loop: CASSYVPSQHEQYF. CDR3 DNA: TGTGCCAGCAGTTACGTTCCTAGCCAGCACGAGCAGTACTTC.

This chain joins TRBV7-2 and TRBJ1-1; the D gene is possibly TRBD1 (6 bases). This CDR3 region has 16 residues. Deletions cut 6 bases from V and 0 bases from J, with 17 bases between. The germline V gene has CDR1 SGHTA and CDR2 FQGNSA. The CDR3 here is CASSPFGGAMNTEAFF. The CDR3 region has the DNA TGTGCCAGCAGTCCCTTCGGGGGCGCGATGAACACTGAAGCTTTCTTT. The variable domain in full, with the rest retrieved from reference TRBV7-2 and TRBJ1-1, is GAGVSQSPSNKVTEKGKDVELRCDPISGHTALYWYRQSLGQGLEFLIYFQGNSAPDKSGLPSDRFSAERTGGSVSTLTIQRTQQEDSAVYLCASSPFGGAMNTEAFFGQGTRLTVV.

V gene TRBV7-6 combines with J gene TRBJ2-1; D is perhaps TRBD1 or TRBD2 (5 bases each). Germline V gene data show CDR1 as SGHVS and CDR2 as FNYEAQ. The CDR3 runs to 15 residues. V lost 3 bases, J lost 4 bases, and 13 bases lay in between. Here the CDR3 reads CASSLIGAKYNEQFF. The CDR3 DNA reads as TGTGCCAGCAGCTTGATCGGGGCGAAATACAATGAGCAGTTCTTC. Based on the CDR3 plus reference TRBV7-6 and TRBJ2-1, the full variable domain is GAGVSQSPRYKVTKRGQDVALRCDPISGHVSLYWYRQALGQGPEFLTYFNYEAQQDKSGLPNDRFSAERPEGSISTLTIQRTEQRDSAMYRCASSLIGAKYNEQFFGPGTRLTVL.

This clonotype turned up a few times. This chain connects TRBV4-3 to TRBJ2-3, with D possibly called TRBD1 or TRBD2 (7 bases each). This CDR3 is built from 17 residues. The germline V gene encodes CDR1 LGHNA and CDR2 YSLEER. V lost 4 bases, J lost 9 bases, and 26 bases lay in between. The CDR3 loop is CASSPSPGGGVSRTQYF. The CDR3 DNA follows: TGCGCCAGCAGCCCCTCCCCAGGGGGGGGAGTAAGTCGCACGCAGTATTTT.

This clonotype has more than one count but fewer than ten. This CDR3 reads CASSLEGQNGVQETQYF. CDR3 coding DNA: TGTGCCAGCAGCTTAGAGGGACAAAACGGGGTCCAAGAGACCCAGTACTTC. The chain employs TRBV7-8 and TRBJ2-5; a possible D gene is TRBD1 (6 bases). The CDR3 has 17 residues. The germline V gene encodes CDR1 SGHVS and CDR2 FQNEAQ. The germline V and J ends were trimmed by 1 base and 1 base, with 16 bases remaining between them.

This clonotype was recorded a few times. This sequence joins TRBV7-9 and TRBJ2-3, with 9 positions matching TRBD1. Per germline, CDR1 SEHNR and CDR2 FQNEAQ (reference sequence). The V and J ends lost 5 bases and 2 bases, in that order; junction bases with no gene match: 5. The CDR3 covers 15 residues. In DNA form, the CDR3 reads TGTGCCAGCAGCCAGACAGGGGGGGTCACAGATACGCAGTATTTT. Protein sequence: CASSQTGGVTDTQYF.

This clonotype occurred a few times. The chain has TRBV7-8 and TRBJ2-2; 10 nucleotides match TRBD1. This CDR3 has 15 residues. The junction had 3 bases not matched to a gene; V was cut back by 6 bases and J by 2 bases. Germline CDR1 and CDR2: SGHVS and FQNEAQ. The CDR3 protein is CASSRQGANTGELFF. The CDR3 DNA is TGTGCCAGCAGTCGACAGGGGGCAAACACCGGGGAGCTGTTTTTT.